Each of the 25 T cell receptor beta chains below was sequenced from the same sample in a study of CD8+ T cells in alopecia areata. The authors extracted RNA and reverse transcribed it into cDNA as the sequencing template. Clones were read by immunoSEQ multiplex PCR, and TCRdb kept only the in-frame ones, dropping some. The sample holds 110,000 or so clones, about 60% seen once. Sequenced input: CD4+ T cells sorted from blood. The receptors were sampled from a human donor in good health.

The rearrangement links TRBV5-1 to TRBJ2-3, with D possibly being TRBD1 or TRBD2 (6 bases each). The V end was cut by 2 bases, the J end by 1 base, with 11 bases between. Germline V CDR1 and CDR2: SGHRS, YFSETQ. This CDR3 has 15 residues. CDR3 coding DNA: TGCGCCAGCAGCTTCGGGGGCTGGGGCACAGATACGCAGTATTTT. It translates to CASSFGGWGTDTQYF.

The V call is TRBV29-1, the J call TRBJ2-2; weak D call: TRBD1 (5 bases). The CDR3 extends over 17 amino acids. Per the germline V gene, CDR1 is SQVTM and CDR2 is ANQGSEA. V lost 7 bases, J lost 4 bases, and 25 bases lay in between. Here the CDR3 DNA reads TGCAGCGCTGCCAGGGAACTGGTTATCTACGTCACCGGGGAGCTGTTTTTT. Translation gives CSAARELVIYVTGELFF.

The rearrangement links TRBV30 to TRBJ1-5, with a possible D match to TRBD1 (5 bases). Between the trimmed V and J ends, which lost 0 bases and 4 bases, there was a span of 10 bases. The germline V gene has CDR1 GTSNPN and CDR2 SVGIG (reference sequence). The CDR3 consists of 14 residues. The CDR3 spells CAWSVGGMNQPQHF. CDR3 bases: TGTGCCTGGAGTGTGGGGGGTATGAATCAGCCCCAGCATTTT.

This clone was seen more than once but under ten times. This rearrangement joins TRBV4-1 to TRBJ1-2, with D perhaps matching TRBD1 (5 bases). Germline lookup yields CDR1 MGHRA and CDR2 YSYEKL. V lost 3 bases to trimming and J lost 5 bases, with 13 bases between them. This CDR3 is 14 amino acids long. The CDR3 coding sequence is TGCGCCAGCAGCCAGGGTCAGGGAGGATATGGCTACACCTTC. Its protein product is CASSQGQGGYGYTF.

This clone occurred a few times. CDR3 bases: TGTGCCTGGAGTGTACAGGGGGCCGGGGAGCTGTTTTTT. Its protein product is CAWSVQGAGELFF. The rearrangement links TRBV30 to TRBJ2-2, with 8 bases that match TRBD1. J lost 6 bases, V lost 0 bases, and 0 bases had no gene match. This CDR3 is built from 13 residues. The germline CDR1 and CDR2 sequences are GTSNPN and SVGIG (reference sequence).

This rearrangement joins TRBV30 to TRBJ1-4, with a weak D call TRBD1 (5 bases). Per the germline V gene, CDR1 is GTSNPN and CDR2 is SVGIG (reference sequence). The V and J ends lost 1 base and 3 bases respectively, with 9 bases between them. This CDR3 is built from 14 residues. CDR3 sequence: CAWSDVGANEKLFF. DNA of the CDR3: TGTGCCTGGAGTGACGTAGGGGCTAATGAAAAACTGTTTTTT.

Comments on this clone: One junction end does not reproduce the germline sequence, and a read error may be involved. CDR3 sequence reads: CSVDRDGDTIYF. The CDR3 DNA is TGCAGCGTCGACAGGGATGGAGACACCATATATTTT. The chain joins TRBV29-1 to TRBJ1-3, with TRBD1 matching over 7 bases. The germline V gene encodes CDR1 SQVTM and CDR2 ANQGSEA. The CDR3 length is 12 residues.

V usage is TRBV14 and J usage is TRBJ1-1; 8 bases fit TRBD1. Germline V gene sequence: CDR1 SGHDN, CDR2 FVKESK. This CDR3 is 12 amino acids long. Trimming at V came to 6 bases and at J to 4 bases, leaving 1 base not matched to a gene. This CDR3 is CASRGQGTEAFF. The DNA of the CDR3 is TGTGCCAGCAGAGGACAGGGCACTGAAGCTTTCTTT.

This rearrangement joins TRBV30 to TRBJ2-7, with 7 bases that match TRBD2. This CDR3 spans 10 amino acids. Germline V gives CDR1 GTSNPN, CDR2 SVGIG (reference sequence). CDR3 loop: CAGGAYEQYF. For the CDR3, the DNA is TGTGCGGGGGGGGCCTACGAGCAGTACTTC.

This clone has just one count. CDR3 amino acids: CASSPTASPSYEQYF. The CDR3 DNA reads TGCGCCAGCAGCCCCACCGCTAGCCCCTCCTACGAGCAGTACTTC. The rearrangement links TRBV5-1 to TRBJ2-7; maybe TRBD2 (5 bases). This CDR3 spans 15 amino acids. Germline V gene data show CDR1 as SGHRS and CDR2 as YFSETQ. V lost 4 bases and J 0 bases, leaving 14 bases between the germline ends.

The chain recombines TRBV20-1 with TRBJ1-2; 9 positions agree with TRBD1. Germline CDR1 and CDR2: DFQATT and SNEGSKA (reference sequence). The CDR3 is 11 residues long. The junction had 2 bases not matched to a gene; V was cut back by 6 bases and J by 6 bases. DNA of the CDR3: TGCAGTGCCGGGACAGGGAATGGCTACACCTTC. Amino acids: CSAGTGNGYTF.

V is TRBV19 and J is TRBJ2-6; 7 positions match TRBD1. Looked up from germline, CDR1 is LNHDA and CDR2 is SQIVND (reference sequence). The V and J ends lost 10 bases and 0 bases, in that order; junction bases with no gene match: 9. This CDR3 has 16 residues. The DNA for the CDR3 is TGTGCCACCGGGGACAGACTTCTCTCTGGGGCCAACGTCCTGACTTTC. Amino acid sequence: CATGDRLLSGANVLTF.

The J gene is TRBJ2-7, the V gene TRBV30, with TRBD2 matching over 13 bases. Germline CDR1 and CDR2: GTSNPN and SVGIG (reference sequence). V lost 7 bases to trimming and J lost 2 bases; unmatched junction nucleotides: 5. This CDR3 has 14 residues. CDR3 nucleotide sequence: TGTGCCTTCTCCGGGACTAGCGGGGCCTACGAGCAGTACTTC. Amino acids: CAFSGTSGAYEQYF.

J is TRBJ2-5 and V is TRBV7-9, with 7 nucleotides matching TRBD1. Germline CDR1 SEHNR, CDR2 FQNEAQ (reference sequence). This CDR3 has 15 residues. V lost 1 base and J lost 5; bases outside the gene matches: 7. The CDR3 spells CASSLGQGQGETQYF. The CDR3 nucleotides read TGTGCCAGCAGCTTAGGACAGGGTCAAGGGGAGACCCAGTACTTC.

V gene TRBV5-1 combines with J gene TRBJ1-5, with 7 bases aligning to TRBD1. V lost 1 base, J lost 0 bases, and 1 base stayed unmatched. Germline V gene data show CDR1 as SGHRS and CDR2 as YFSETQ. The CDR3 length is 15 residues. The CDR3 region is CASSLTGDSNQPQHF. Here the CDR3 DNA reads TGCGCCAGCAGCTTGACAGGGGATAGCAATCAGCCCCAGCATTTT.

The V gene is TRBV7-4, the J gene TRBJ2-3; 8 nucleotides line up with TRBD1. Germline V CDR1 and CDR2: SGHVT, SQSDAQ. The CDR3 has 14 residues. The CDR3 nucleotides read TGTGCAGCACCGGGCAGGGGGCAGGAAGATACGCAGTATTTT. Translating it yields CAAPGRGQEDTQYF.

The chain carries TRBV5-6 and TRBJ1-5, with TRBD1 identical over 7 bases. Germline assignment: CDR1 SGHDT and CDR2 YYEEEE. This CDR3 is built from 13 residues. The junction had 0 bases not matched to a gene; V was cut back by 4 bases and J by 2 bases. The chain's CDR3 is CASSDRGNQPQHF. The DNA for the CDR3 is TGTGCCAGCAGCGACAGGGGCAATCAGCCCCAGCATTTT.

The chain recombines TRBV9 with TRBJ1-3; TRBD1 aligns across 11 bases. Germline CDR1 SGDLS, CDR2 YYNGEE. V was clipped by 3 bases and J by 1 base; unmatched bases: 6. The CDR3 extends over 17 amino acids. The CDR3 coding sequence is TGTGCCAGCAGCGCGAGCGGGACAGGGGGATCTGGAAACACCATATATTTT. Translating it yields CASSASGTGGSGNTIYF.

The chain recombines TRBV27 with TRBJ2-3; 7 positions match TRBD1. The junction had 9 bases not matched to a gene; V was cut back by 7 bases and J by 2 bases. Germline V gene data show CDR1 as MNHEY and CDR2 as SMNVEV (reference sequence). CDR3 size: 15 residues. The CDR3 DNA sequence: TGTGCCAGCACCTCGGGACAGAGACTCACAGATACGCAGTATTTT. Translation gives CASTSGQRLTDTQYF.

The chain links TRBV5-1 to TRBJ1-6; D call uncertain. This CDR3 contains 16 residues. Germline CDR1 is SGHRS and CDR2 is YFSETQ. Deletions cut 5 bases from V and 2 bases from J, with 14 bases between. CDR3 in amino acids: CASSPTASAYNSPLHF. The DNA for the CDR3 is TGCGCCAGCAGTCCAACGGCGAGCGCCTATAATTCACCCCTCCACTTT.

The V gene is TRBV23-1, the J gene TRBJ1-2; 7 bases match TRBD1. TRBV23-1 is treated as an ORF (open reading frame) with a function not yet certain. Losses at the gene ends were 3 bases for V and 6 bases for J; bases not matched to a gene: 4. This CDR3 region has 13 residues. In nucleotides, the CDR3 is TGCGCCAGCAGTCATCGACAGGGTGATGGCTACACCTTC. Its protein is CASSHRQGDGYTF.

In DNA, the CDR3 is TGCGCCAGCAGCTTGTTAGTTAGGACCGCTGGCGAGCAGTACTTC. It translates to CASSLLVRTAGEQYF. The chain links TRBV5-1 to TRBJ2-7, with no clear D. CDR1 and CDR2 from the germline V gene are SGHRS and YFSETQ. The V end lost 1 base, the J end lost 6 bases, and 17 bases lay between the germline ends. This CDR3 contains 15 residues.

This clone was found a few times. The chain combines TRBV29-1 with TRBJ1-2; TRBD1 aligns across 9 bases. V shed 3 bases, J shed 8 bases, and the junction held 4 bases outside the gene matches. CDR3 length: 12 residues. CDR1 and CDR2 from the germline V gene are SQVTM and ANQGSEA. CDR3 nucleotide sequence: TGCAGCGTTGAGGGGACAGGGAAAGGCTACACCTTC. Translating it yields CSVEGTGKGYTF. Full variable domain (rest looked up from reference TRBV29-1 and TRBJ1-2): SAVISQKPSRDICQRGTSLTIQCQVDSQVTMMFWYRQQPGQSLTLIATANQGSEATYESGFVIDKFPISRPNLTFSTLTVSNMSPEDSSIYLCSVEGTGKGYTFGSGTRLTVV.

The rearrangement uses TRBV5-1 and TRBJ2-2, with a possible D match to TRBD1 (6 bases). Germline CDR1 reads SGHRS; CDR2 reads YFSETQ. V was pared by 0 bases and J by 4 bases, with 10 bases between. This CDR3 has 15 amino acids. This CDR3 is CASSLDGRGTGELFF. CDR3 bases: TGCGCCAGCAGCTTGGACGGCAGGGGCACCGGGGAGCTGTTTTTT.

V and J are TRBV7-2 and TRBJ2-5; D gene unclear. The V gene's germline CDR1 is SGHTA and CDR2 FQGNSA. The CDR3 length is 14 residues. Trimming took off 5 bases at V and 2 bases at J, with 12 bases between the two ends. The CDR3: CASSVGVYQETQYF. CDR3 DNA sequence: TGTGCCAGCAGCGTCGGTGTTTATCAAGAGACCCAGTACTTC.